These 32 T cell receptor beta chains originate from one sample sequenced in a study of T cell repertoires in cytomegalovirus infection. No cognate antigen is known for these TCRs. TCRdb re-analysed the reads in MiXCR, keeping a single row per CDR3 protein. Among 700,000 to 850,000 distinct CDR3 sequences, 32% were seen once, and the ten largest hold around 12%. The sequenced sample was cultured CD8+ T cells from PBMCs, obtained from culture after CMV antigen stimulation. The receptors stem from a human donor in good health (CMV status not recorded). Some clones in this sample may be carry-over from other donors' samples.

The CDR3: CAITSLGTETNTGELFF. In DNA, the CDR3 is TGTGCCATCACTAGCCTCGGGACGGAAACGAACACCGGGGAGCTGTTTTTT. The genes are TRBV10-3 and TRBJ2-2, with D possibly called TRBD1 or TRBD2 (5 bases each). V gave up 7 bases and J gave up 0 bases, with 18 bases separating them. The CDR3 is made up of 17 amino acids. Germline CDR1 is ENHRY and CDR2 is SYGVKD.

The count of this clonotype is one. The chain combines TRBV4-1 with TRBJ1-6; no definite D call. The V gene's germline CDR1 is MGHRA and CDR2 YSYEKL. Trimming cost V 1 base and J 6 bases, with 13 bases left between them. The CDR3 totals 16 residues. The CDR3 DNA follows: TGCGCCAGCAGCCAAGCGTTGGCGGACTTTAATTCACCCCTCCACTTT. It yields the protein CASSQALADFNSPLHF.

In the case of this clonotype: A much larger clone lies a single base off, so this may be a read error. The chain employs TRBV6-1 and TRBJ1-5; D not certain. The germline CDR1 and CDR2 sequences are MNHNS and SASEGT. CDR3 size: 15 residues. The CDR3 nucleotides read TGTGCCAGCGGTGAATCGGACGGACTAAATCAGCCCCAGCATTTT. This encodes CASGESDGLNQPQHF.

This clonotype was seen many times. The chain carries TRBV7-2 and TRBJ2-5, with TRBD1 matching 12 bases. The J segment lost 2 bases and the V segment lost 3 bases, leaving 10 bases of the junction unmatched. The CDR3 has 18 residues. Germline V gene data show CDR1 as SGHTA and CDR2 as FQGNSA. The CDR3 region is CASSFTGTGGWGQETQYF. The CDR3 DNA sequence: TGTGCCAGCAGCTTCACCGGGACAGGGGGCTGGGGGCAAGAGACCCAGTACTTC. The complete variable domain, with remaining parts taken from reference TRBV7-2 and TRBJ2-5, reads GAGVSQSPSNKVTEKGKDVELRCDPISGHTALYWYRQSLGQGLEFLIYFQGNSAPDKSGLPSDRFSAERTGGSVSTLTIQRTQQEDSAVYLCASSFTGTGGWGQETQYFGPGTRLLVL.

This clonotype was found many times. The CDR3 bases are TGTGCCAGCAGTGGGGGCAGCTATGGCTACACCTTC. Translation: CASSGGSYGYTF. The chain combines TRBV6-1 with TRBJ1-2; TRBD1 might be the D (5 bases). This CDR3 has 12 amino acids. In germline, CDR1 is MNHNS, CDR2 SASEGT. V shed 4 bases and J shed 4 bases, with 7 bases lying between them.

The CDR3 bases are TGTGCCAGCGGGTCGGGTAGGTTACCCTACGAGCAGTACTTC. Protein product: CASGSGRLPYEQYF. The rearrangement joins TRBV2 to TRBJ2-7; D remains unclear. The CDR3 runs 14 residues. The V gene lost 8 bases and the J gene lost 2 bases, with 16 bases spanning the gap. Per germline, CDR1 SNHLY and CDR2 FYNNEI.

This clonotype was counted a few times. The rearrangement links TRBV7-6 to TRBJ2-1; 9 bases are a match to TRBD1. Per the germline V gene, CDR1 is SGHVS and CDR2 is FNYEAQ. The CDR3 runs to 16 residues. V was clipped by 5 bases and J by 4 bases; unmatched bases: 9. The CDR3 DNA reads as TGTGCCAGCAGCGTTCGGACAGGGGAAGGTTACAATGAGCAGTTCTTC. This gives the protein CASSVRTGEGYNEQFF.

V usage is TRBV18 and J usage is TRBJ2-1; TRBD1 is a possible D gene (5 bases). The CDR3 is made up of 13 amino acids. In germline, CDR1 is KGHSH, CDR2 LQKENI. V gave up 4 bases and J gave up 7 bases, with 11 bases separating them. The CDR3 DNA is TGTGCCAGCTCACGGCAGGGAAGGAATGAGCAGTTCTTC. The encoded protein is CASSRQGRNEQFF.

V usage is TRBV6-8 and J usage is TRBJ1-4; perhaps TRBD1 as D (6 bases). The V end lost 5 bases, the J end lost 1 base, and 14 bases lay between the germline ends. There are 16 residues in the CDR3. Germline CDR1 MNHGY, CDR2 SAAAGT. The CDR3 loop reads CASSPRGGLTNEKLFF. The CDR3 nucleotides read TGTGCCAGCAGTCCCCGCGGGGGCCTAACTAATGAAAAACTGTTTTTT.

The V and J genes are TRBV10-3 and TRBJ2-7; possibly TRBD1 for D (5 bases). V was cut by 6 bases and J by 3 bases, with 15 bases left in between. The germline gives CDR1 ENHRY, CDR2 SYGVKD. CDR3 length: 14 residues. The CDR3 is CAISGSPTGYEQYV. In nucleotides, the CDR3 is TGTGCCATCAGCGGATCCCCTACAGGCTACGAGCAGTACGTC.

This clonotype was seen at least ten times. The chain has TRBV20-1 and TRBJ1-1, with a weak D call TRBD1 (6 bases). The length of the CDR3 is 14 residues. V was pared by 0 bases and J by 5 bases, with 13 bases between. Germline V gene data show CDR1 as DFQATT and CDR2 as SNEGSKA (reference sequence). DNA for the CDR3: TGCAGTGCTAGAGAAGGGGGGGGTTGGACTGAAGCTTTCTTT. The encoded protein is CSAREGGGWTEAFF.

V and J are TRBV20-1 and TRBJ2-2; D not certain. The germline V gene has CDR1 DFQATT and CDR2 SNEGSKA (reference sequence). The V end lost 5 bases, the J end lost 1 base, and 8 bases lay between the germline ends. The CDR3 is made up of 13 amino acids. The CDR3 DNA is TGCAGTGCTTCCCCCGGGAACACCGGGGAGCTGTTTTTT. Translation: CSASPGNTGELFF.

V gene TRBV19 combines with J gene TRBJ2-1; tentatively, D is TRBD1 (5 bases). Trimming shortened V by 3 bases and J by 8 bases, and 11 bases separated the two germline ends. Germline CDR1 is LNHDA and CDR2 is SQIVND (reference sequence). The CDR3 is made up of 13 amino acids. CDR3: CASSMLQGYEQFF. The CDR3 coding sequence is TGTGCCAGTAGTATGCTCCAGGGTTATGAGCAGTTCTTC. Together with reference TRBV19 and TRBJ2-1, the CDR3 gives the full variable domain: DGGITQSPKYLFRKEGQNVTLSCEQNLNHDAMYWYRQDPGQGLRLIYYSQIVNDFQKGDIAEGYSVSREKKESFPLTVTSAQKNPTAFYLCASSMLQGYEQFFGPGTRLTVL.

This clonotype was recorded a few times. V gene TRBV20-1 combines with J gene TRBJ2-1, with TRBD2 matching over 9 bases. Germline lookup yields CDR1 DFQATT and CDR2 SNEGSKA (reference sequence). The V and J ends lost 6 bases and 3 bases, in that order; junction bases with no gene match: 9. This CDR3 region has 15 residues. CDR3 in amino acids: CSAPPLAGYYNEQFF. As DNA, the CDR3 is TGCAGTGCCCCCCCACTAGCGGGTTACTACAATGAGCAGTTCTTC.

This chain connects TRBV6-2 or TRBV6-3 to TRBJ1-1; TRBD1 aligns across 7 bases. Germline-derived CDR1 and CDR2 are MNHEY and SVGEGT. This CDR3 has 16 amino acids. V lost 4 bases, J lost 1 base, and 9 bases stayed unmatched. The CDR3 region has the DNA TGTGCCAGCAGTTGGGACAGCGGGCATGGGAACACTGAAGCTTTCTTT. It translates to CASSWDSGHGNTEAFF.

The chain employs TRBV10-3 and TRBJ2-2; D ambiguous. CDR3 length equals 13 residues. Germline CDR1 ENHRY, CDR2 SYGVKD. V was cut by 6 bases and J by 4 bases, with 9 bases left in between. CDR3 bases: TGTGCCATCAGAATAAAGGCCACCGGGGAGCTGTTTTTT. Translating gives CAIRIKATGELFF.

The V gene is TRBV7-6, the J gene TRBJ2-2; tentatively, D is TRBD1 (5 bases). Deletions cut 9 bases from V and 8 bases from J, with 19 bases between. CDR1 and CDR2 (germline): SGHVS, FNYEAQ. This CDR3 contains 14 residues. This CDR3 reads CASLRTPAPGELFF. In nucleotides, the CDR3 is TGTGCCAGTCTTAGGACACCGGCGCCAGGGGAGCTGTTTTTT. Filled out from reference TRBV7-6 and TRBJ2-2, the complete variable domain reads GAGVSQSPRYKVTKRGQDVALRCDPISGHVSLYWYRQALGQGPEFLTYFNYEAQQDKSGLPNDRFSAERPEGSISTLTIQRTEQRDSAMYRCASLRTPAPGELFFGEGSRLTVL.

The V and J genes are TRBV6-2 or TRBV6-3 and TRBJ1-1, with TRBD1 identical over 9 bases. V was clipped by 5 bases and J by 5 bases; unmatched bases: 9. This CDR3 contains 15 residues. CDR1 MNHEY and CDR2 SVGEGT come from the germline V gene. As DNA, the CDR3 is TGTGCCAGCAGTCACGGACAGGGGAGAAGGACTGAAGCTTTCTTT. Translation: CASSHGQGRRTEAFF.

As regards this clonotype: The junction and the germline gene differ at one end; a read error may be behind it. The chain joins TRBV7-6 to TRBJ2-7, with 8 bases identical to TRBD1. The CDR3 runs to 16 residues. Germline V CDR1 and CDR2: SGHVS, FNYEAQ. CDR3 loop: CASSRYRGALSHEQYF. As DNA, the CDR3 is TGTGCCAGCAGCCGCTACAGGGGGGCCCTCTCCCACGAGCAGTACTTC.

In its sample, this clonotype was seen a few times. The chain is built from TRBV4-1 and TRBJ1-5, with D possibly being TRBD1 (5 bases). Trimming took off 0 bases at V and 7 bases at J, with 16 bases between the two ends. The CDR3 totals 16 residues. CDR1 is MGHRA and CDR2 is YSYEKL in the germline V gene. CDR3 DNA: TGCGCCAGCAGCCAAGAATCGCGTCAGGGTACCCAGCCCCAGCATTTT. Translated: CASSQESRQGTQPQHF.

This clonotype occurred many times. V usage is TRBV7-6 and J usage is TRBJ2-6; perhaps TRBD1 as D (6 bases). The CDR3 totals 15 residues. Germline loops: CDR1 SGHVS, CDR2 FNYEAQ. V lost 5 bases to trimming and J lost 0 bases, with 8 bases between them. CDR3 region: CASSPQGSGANVLTF. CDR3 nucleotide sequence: TGTGCCAGCAGCCCACAGGGCTCTGGGGCCAACGTCCTGACTTTC.

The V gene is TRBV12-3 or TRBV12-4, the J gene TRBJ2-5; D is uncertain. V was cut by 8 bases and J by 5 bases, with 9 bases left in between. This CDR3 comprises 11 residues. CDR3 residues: CASGLLETQYF. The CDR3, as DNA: TGTGCCAGCGGGCTTTTGGAGACCCAGTACTTC.

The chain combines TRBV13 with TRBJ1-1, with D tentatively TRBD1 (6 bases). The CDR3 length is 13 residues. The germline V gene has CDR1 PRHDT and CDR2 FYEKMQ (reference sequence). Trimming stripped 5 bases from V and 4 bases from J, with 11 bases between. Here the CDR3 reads CASSAGDSTEAFF. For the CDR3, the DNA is TGTGCCAGCAGCGCAGGGGACTCCACTGAAGCTTTCTTT.

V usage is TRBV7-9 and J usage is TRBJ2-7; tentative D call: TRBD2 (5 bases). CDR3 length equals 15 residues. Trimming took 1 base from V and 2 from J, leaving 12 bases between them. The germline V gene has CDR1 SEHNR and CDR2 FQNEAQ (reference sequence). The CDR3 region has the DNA TGTGCCAGCAGCTTAGGGAGGTGGGGAGCCTACGAGCAGTACGTC. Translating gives CASSLGRWGAYEQYV.

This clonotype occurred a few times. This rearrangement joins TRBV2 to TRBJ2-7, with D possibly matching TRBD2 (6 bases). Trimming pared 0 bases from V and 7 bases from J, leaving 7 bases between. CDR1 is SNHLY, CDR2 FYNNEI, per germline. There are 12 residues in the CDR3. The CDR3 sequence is CASSEASGEQYV. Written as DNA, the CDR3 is TGTGCCAGCAGTGAAGCCAGCGGGGAGCAGTACGTC.

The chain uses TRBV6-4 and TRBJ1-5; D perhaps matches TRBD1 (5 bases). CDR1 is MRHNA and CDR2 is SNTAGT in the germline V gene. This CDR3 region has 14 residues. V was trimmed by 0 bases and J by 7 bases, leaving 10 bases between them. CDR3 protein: CASSDSPWGQPQHF. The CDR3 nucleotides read TGTGCCAGCAGTGACTCCCCCTGGGGGCAGCCCCAGCATTTT.

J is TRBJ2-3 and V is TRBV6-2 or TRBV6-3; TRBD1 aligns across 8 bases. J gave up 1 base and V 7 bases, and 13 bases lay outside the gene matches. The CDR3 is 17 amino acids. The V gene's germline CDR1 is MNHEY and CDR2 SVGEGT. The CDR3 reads CASNTPTRGRRTDTQYF. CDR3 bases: TGTGCCAGCAATACCCCTACCAGGGGGCGACGCACAGATACGCAGTATTTT.

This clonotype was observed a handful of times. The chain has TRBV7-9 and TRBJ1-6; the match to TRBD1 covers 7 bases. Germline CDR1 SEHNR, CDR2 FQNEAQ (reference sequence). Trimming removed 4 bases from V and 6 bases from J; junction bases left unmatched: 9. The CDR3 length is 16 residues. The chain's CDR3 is CASSSSPGQINSPLHF. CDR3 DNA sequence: TGTGCCAGCAGCTCGTCTCCGGGACAGATTAATTCACCCCTCCACTTT.

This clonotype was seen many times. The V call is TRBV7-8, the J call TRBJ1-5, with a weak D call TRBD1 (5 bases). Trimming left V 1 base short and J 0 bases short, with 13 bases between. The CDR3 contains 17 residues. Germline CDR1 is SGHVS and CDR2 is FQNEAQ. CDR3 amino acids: CASSLEGVPYSNQPQHF. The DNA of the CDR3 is TGTGCCAGCAGCTTAGAAGGGGTACCGTATAGCAATCAGCCCCAGCATTTT.

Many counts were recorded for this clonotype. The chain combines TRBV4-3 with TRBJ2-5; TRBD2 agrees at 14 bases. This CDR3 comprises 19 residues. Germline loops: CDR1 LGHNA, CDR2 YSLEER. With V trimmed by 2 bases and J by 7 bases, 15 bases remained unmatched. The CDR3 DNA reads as TGCGCCAGCAGCCAACTCGCCCGGACTAGCGGGGGGCCCCTAGGGACCCAGTACTTC. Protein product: CASSQLARTSGGPLGTQYF.

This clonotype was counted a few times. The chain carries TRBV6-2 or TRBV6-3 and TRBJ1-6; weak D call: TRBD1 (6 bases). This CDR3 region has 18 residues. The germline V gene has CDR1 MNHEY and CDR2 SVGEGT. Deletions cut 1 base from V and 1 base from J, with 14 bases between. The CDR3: CASSYLQTGASYNSPLHF. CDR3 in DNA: TGTGCCAGCAGTTACTTGCAGACAGGAGCATCCTATAATTCACCCCTCCACTTT.

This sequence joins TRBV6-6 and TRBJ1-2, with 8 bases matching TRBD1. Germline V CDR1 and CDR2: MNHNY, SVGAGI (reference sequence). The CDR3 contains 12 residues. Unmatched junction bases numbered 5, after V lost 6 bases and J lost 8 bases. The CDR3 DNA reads TGTGCCAGCAGCCCGGACAGGGTGGGCTACACCTTC. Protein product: CASSPDRVGYTF.